There are a few counts of the clone carrying this T cell receptor beta chain. The data belong to a study of T-cell reconstitution after alpha-beta-depleted transplantation in children. J gave up 3 bases and V 3 bases, and 19 bases lay outside the gene matches. This CDR3 has 20 residues. Germline V gives CDR1 SGHDT, CDR2 YYEEEE. A library of TCRbeta sequences, prepared with unique molecular identifiers, was generated. TCRdb passed the PCR reads through MiXCR, listing each CDR3 protein once. The sample records around 78,000 distinct CDR3 sequences, approximately 7.4% being singletons. Sequences were derived from PBMCs from the stem cell graft donor, sampled from the stem cell graft. The sequence was obtained from a human donor who donated a stem cell graft to a child with acute lymphoblastic leukemia. This chain uses TRBV5-6 with TRBJ2-7, with 12 positions matching TRBD2. In DNA form, the CDR3 reads TGTGCCAGCAGCTCACTGATTCCTAGCGGGAGGGACCGAAGAGTCTACGAGCAGTACTTC. Translated: CASSSLIPSGRDRRVYEQYF.